This passage covers 7 T cell receptor beta chains from one sample sequenced in a study of CD8 T cells in ankylosing spondylitis. Each CDR3 protein is one row after TCRdb ran MiXCR on the 5' RACE reads. The sample carries about 10,000 distinct CDR3 sequences, roughly 6.4% recorded once. The sample comprised blood, either unsorted or a sorted T cell fraction (not recorded which). The receptors stem from a female donor with ankylosing spondylitis or in good health (not recorded which).

The CDR3 DNA reads TGTGCCAGCAGCGCCACTAGCGGGTTTAAGGACGAGCAGTACTTC. This gives the protein CASSATSGFKDEQYF. This sequence joins TRBV9 and TRBJ2-7; 9 nucleotides align to TRBD2. Germline CDR1 is SGDLS and CDR2 is YYNGEE. CDR3 length: 15 residues. Trimming at V came to 3 bases and at J to 5 bases, leaving 9 bases not matched to a gene.

This clonotype has just a few counts. This chain uses TRBV9 with TRBJ1-1, with D tentatively TRBD1 (6 bases). The CDR3 totals 14 residues. From germline, CDR1 is SGDLS and CDR2 YYNGEE. Trimming stripped 2 bases from V and 3 bases from J, with 11 bases between. CDR3 DNA: TGTGCCAGCAGCGTCAGGGGAGGGGACACTGAAGCTTTCTTT. Translating it yields CASSVRGGDTEAFF.

This clonotype appeared a few times. The genes are TRBV9 and TRBJ2-7; no clear D gene. The V end lost 2 bases, the J end lost 5 bases, and 14 bases lay between the germline ends. Germline CDR1 SGDLS, CDR2 YYNGEE. The CDR3 is made up of 14 amino acids. In DNA, the CDR3 is TGTGCCAGCAGCGTGAATCAGCTGGTCCACGAGCAGTACTTC. This encodes CASSVNQLVHEQYF.

This clonotype was seen repeatedly, ten times or more. The rearrangement joins TRBV9 to TRBJ2-2, with D perhaps assigned TRBD1 or TRBD2 (5 bases each). The V end was cut by 3 bases, the J end by 1 base, with 10 bases between. The CDR3 extends over 15 amino acids. Germline values: CDR1 SGDLS, CDR2 YYNGEE. CDR3: CASSAGTLNTGELFF. CDR3 in DNA: TGTGCCAGCAGCGCCGGGACCCTGAACACCGGGGAGCTGTTTTTT.

This clonotype occurred many times. J is TRBJ1-5 and V is TRBV9; TRBD1 is a possible D gene (6 bases). The germline V gene has CDR1 SGDLS and CDR2 YYNGEE. Trimming took off 7 bases at V and 3 bases at J, with 11 bases between the two ends. This CDR3 contains 13 residues. The CDR3 bases are TGTGCCAGCGCGAGGGGGGACAATCAGCCCCAGCATTTT. Encoded protein: CASARGDNQPQHF. Filled out from reference TRBV9 and TRBJ1-5, the complete variable domain reads DSGVTQTPKHLITATGQRVTLRCSPRSGDLSVYWYQQSLDQGLQFLIQYYNGEERAKGNILERFSAQQFPDLHSELNLSSLELGDSALYFCASARGDNQPQHFGDGTRLSIL.

This clonotype was found a few times. The gene calls are TRBV9 and TRBJ2-3; 10 bases map to TRBD2. J was trimmed by 6 bases and V by 0 bases; bases with no gene match: 4. The germline CDR1 and CDR2 sequences are SGDLS and YYNGEE. The CDR3 runs to 15 residues. Written as DNA, the CDR3 is TGTGCCAGCAGCGTAGGGGGACTAGCGTACGATACGCAGTATTTT. Its translation: CASSVGGLAYDTQYF.

The sample holds a few counts of this clonotype. The V and J genes are TRBV9 and TRBJ2-2; 8 positions agree with TRBD1. The germline CDR1 and CDR2 sequences are SGDLS and YYNGEE. This CDR3 is built from 13 residues. V dropped 3 bases and J dropped 5; count of bases not matched to a gene: 0. The CDR3 loop is CASSDRGTGELFF. Written as DNA, the CDR3 is TGTGCCAGCAGCGACAGGGGGACCGGGGAGCTGTTTTTT.